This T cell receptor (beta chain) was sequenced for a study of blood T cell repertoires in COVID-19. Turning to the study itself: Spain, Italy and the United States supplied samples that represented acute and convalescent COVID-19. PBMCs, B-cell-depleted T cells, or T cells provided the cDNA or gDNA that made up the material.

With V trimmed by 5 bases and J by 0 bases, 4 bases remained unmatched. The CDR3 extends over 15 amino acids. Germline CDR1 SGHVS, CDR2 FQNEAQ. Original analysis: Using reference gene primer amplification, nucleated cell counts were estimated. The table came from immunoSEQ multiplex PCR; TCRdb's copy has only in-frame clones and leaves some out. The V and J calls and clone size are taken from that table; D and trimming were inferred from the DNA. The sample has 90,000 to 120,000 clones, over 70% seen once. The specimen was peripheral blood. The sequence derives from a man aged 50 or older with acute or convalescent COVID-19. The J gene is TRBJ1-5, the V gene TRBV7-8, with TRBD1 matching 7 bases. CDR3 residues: CASSQTGDSNQPQHF. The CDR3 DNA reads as TGTGCCAGCAGCCAAACAGGGGATAGCAATCAGCCCCAGCATTTT.